These 28 T cell receptor beta chains were all obtained from the same sample, sequenced in a study of cytomegalovirus exposure and HLA in healthy donors. TCRdb keeps only in-frame clones here, not all; method: immunoSEQ multiplex PCR. The table includes about 53,000 clones, roughly nine tenths detected once. Sequenced material: PBMCs. Receptors were obtained from a man younger than 35 in good health and CMV-seronegative.

The V gene is TRBV2, the J gene TRBJ1-2; TRBD1 matches 8 bases. The V gene end was trimmed by 6 bases and the J gene end by 7 bases; junction bases not matched to a gene: 13. Germline CDR1 and CDR2: SNHLY and FYNNEI. The CDR3 covers 15 residues. The chain's CDR3 is CASRRESGGVFGYTF. The CDR3 nucleotides read TGTGCCAGCAGAAGGGAGTCAGGGGGCGTCTTTGGCTACACCTTC.

The rearrangement links TRBV9 to TRBJ2-2; tentative D call: TRBD2 (5 bases). Trimming stripped 0 bases from V and 0 bases from J, with 9 bases between. This CDR3 comprises 16 residues. Germline V CDR1 and CDR2: SGDLS, YYNGEE. The DNA for the CDR3 is TGTGCCAGCAGCGTAGAAAGCGGACCGAACACCGGGGAGCTGTTTTTT. Protein: CASSVESGPNTGELFF.

The genes are TRBV11-2 and TRBJ2-1; 7 nucleotides align to TRBD2. The germline V gene has CDR1 SGHAT and CDR2 FQNNGV. The ends lost 1 base at V and 2 bases at J; junction bases unmatched: 8. The CDR3 spans 17 residues. The CDR3 bases are TGTGCCAGCAGCTTAGGTCCCCCGGGAGGACCCTACAATGAGCAGTTCTTC. Amino acids: CASSLGPPGGPYNEQFF.

V gene TRBV9 combines with J gene TRBJ1-3; weak D call: TRBD1 (5 bases). CDR3 length equals 14 residues. Trimming took off 0 bases at V and 1 base at J, with 5 bases between the two ends. Germline values: CDR1 SGDLS, CDR2 YYNGEE. The DNA of the CDR3 is TGTGCCAGCAGCGTAGGACAGTCTGGAAACACCATATATTTT. Its protein is CASSVGQSGNTIYF.

This chain links TRBV28 with TRBJ1-1; no definite D call. V dropped 6 bases and J dropped 0 bases, with 17 bases sitting between them. Germline CDR1 MDHEN, CDR2 SYDVKM. This CDR3 contains 16 residues. This CDR3 is CASRSIMGDLNTEAFF. CDR3 in DNA: TGTGCCAGCAGATCAATAATGGGAGATCTGAACACTGAAGCTTTCTTT.

V is TRBV18 and J is TRBJ1-3, with 9 bases identical to TRBD1. CDR1 KGHSH and CDR2 LQKENI come from the germline V gene. The CDR3 runs to 16 residues. The V and J ends lost 5 bases and 3 bases, in that order; junction bases with no gene match: 8. This CDR3 is CASSSETGGFGNTIYF. Written as DNA, the CDR3 is TGTGCCAGCTCATCGGAAACAGGGGGCTTTGGAAACACCATATATTTT.

The chain couples TRBV6-5 to TRBJ2-2, with TRBD2 matching 9 bases. The CDR3 totals 16 residues. The V and J ends lost 3 bases and 4 bases, in that order; junction bases with no gene match: 6. The V gene's germline CDR1 is MNHEY and CDR2 SVGAGI. CDR3 bases: TGTGCCAGCAGTTATAGCGGGAGTGGGGGCACCGGGGAGCTGTTTTTT. This gives the protein CASSYSGSGGTGELFF.

V gene TRBV28 combines with J gene TRBJ1-5, with D perhaps TRBD1 (5 bases). V lost 5 bases and J lost 6, with 20 bases in between. The length of the CDR3 is 16 residues. Looked up from germline, CDR1 is MDHEN and CDR2 is SYDVKM. CDR3 residues: CASSPTLGVGIQPQHF. CDR3 in DNA: TGTGCCAGCAGTCCGACTTTAGGGGTAGGAATTCAGCCCCAGCATTTT.

This chain uses TRBV27 with TRBJ2-1, with TRBD2 matching over 12 bases. Germline V gives CDR1 MNHEY, CDR2 SMNVEV (reference sequence). The CDR3 extends over 16 amino acids. Trimming took 6 bases from V and 4 from J; bases not matched to a gene: 7. In DNA form, the CDR3 reads TGTGCCAGCAGCCCCCGACTAGCGGGAGCGTACAATGAGCAGTTCTTC. Amino acids: CASSPRLAGAYNEQFF.

The CDR3 reads CASIGGQGWTGELFF. The CDR3 coding sequence is TGTGCCAGCATTGGCGGACAGGGCTGGACCGGGGAGCTGTTTTTT. The genes are TRBV28 and TRBJ2-2, with 8 bases that match TRBD1. Germline values: CDR1 MDHEN, CDR2 SYDVKM. J gave up 5 bases and V 7 bases, and 9 bases lay outside the gene matches. The CDR3 spans 15 residues. Full variable domain (missing parts from reference TRBV28 and TRBJ2-2): DVKVTQSSRYLVKRTGEKVFLECVQDMDHENMFWYRQDPGLGLRLIYFSYDVKMKEKGDIPEGYSVSREKKERFSLILESASTNQTSMYLCASIGGQGWTGELFFGEGSRLTVL.

J is TRBJ2-3 and V is TRBV30; 7 positions match TRBD2. The CDR3 is 20 residues long. Germline assignment: CDR1 GTSNPN and CDR2 SVGIG (reference sequence). V shed 0 bases and J 0 bases; nucleotides not matched to a gene: 18. The CDR3 loop is CAWSVHKRGLLFTSTDTQYF. In DNA, the CDR3 is TGTGCCTGGAGTGTACACAAGCGGGGCCTCCTGTTCACTAGCACAGATACGCAGTATTTT.

This chain uses TRBV2 with TRBJ2-7, with 9 positions matching TRBD1. The CDR3 loop spans 12 amino acids. After removal of 6 bases from V and 3 bases from J, the junction contained 0 bases not matched to a gene. Per the germline V gene, CDR1 is SNHLY and CDR2 is FYNNEI. This chain's CDR3 is CASRGQGYEQYF. The CDR3 nucleotides are TGTGCCAGCAGGGGACAGGGCTACGAGCAGTACTTC.

The chain links TRBV2 to TRBJ1-1; 11 bases match TRBD1. The CDR3 contains 15 residues. With 2 bases clipped from V and 3 bases from J, the junction kept 2 bases outside the gene matches. Germline V CDR1 and CDR2: SNHLY, FYNNEI. In nucleotides, the CDR3 is TGTGCCAGCAGTGAAAGGGGACAGGGGGACACTGAAGCTTTCTTT. Protein sequence: CASSERGQGDTEAFF.

This chain joins TRBV29-1 and TRBJ2-1, with 8 bases matching TRBD1. This CDR3 is 15 amino acids long. V lost 3 bases and J lost 5; bases outside the gene matches: 9. Per the germline V gene, CDR1 is SQVTM and CDR2 is ANQGSEA. This CDR3 is CSVDPGTGRDNEQFF. CDR3 sequence (DNA): TGCAGCGTTGATCCCGGGACAGGTAGGGACAATGAGCAGTTCTTC.

This rearrangement joins TRBV19 to TRBJ2-1; 8 bases line up with TRBD2. After removal of 10 bases from V and 10 bases from J, the junction contained 6 bases not matched to a gene. This CDR3 is 11 amino acids long. CDR1 is LNHDA and CDR2 is SQIVND in the germline V gene (reference sequence). As DNA, the CDR3 is TGTGCCATCGGACTAGCAGGGGAGCAGTTCTTC. It translates to CAIGLAGEQFF.

This chain links TRBV29-1 with TRBJ1-4; 9 positions agree with TRBD1. CDR1 SQVTM and CDR2 ANQGSEA come from the germline V gene. This CDR3 has 14 residues. The CDR3 DNA sequence: TGCAGTGTTTGGGACAGGGAAACTAATGAAAAACTGTTTTTT. Its translation: CSVWDRETNEKLFF. Variable domain in full (rest from reference TRBV29-1 and TRBJ1-4): SAVISQKPSRDICQRGTSLTIQCQVDSQVTMMFWYRQQPGQSLTLIATANQGSEATYESGFVIDKFPISRPNLTFSTLTVSNMSPEDSSIYLCSVWDRETNEKLFFGSGTQLSVL.

The chain recombines TRBV4-2 with TRBJ2-7, with TRBD2 matching over 10 bases. J lost 2 bases, V lost 1 base, and 2 bases had no gene match. Germline V gene lookup returns CDR1 LGHNA and CDR2 YNFKEQ. The CDR3 extends over 15 amino acids. CDR3 region: CASSQGTSGTYEQYF. DNA of the CDR3: TGTGCCAGCAGCCAAGGGACTAGCGGCACCTACGAGCAGTACTTC.

This rearrangement joins TRBV7-9 to TRBJ1-3, with a possible D match to TRBD1 (6 bases). The V end lost 4 bases, the J end lost 1 base, and 11 bases lay between the germline ends. Looked up from germline, CDR1 is SEHNR and CDR2 is FQNEAQ (reference sequence). The CDR3 sequence is 15 residues long. The CDR3 is CASSSEGVSGNTIYF. DNA of the CDR3: TGTGCCAGCAGCTCCGAGGGGGTTTCTGGAAACACCATATATTTT.

V usage is TRBV27 and J usage is TRBJ2-7; 9 bases fit TRBD1. The germline V gene encodes CDR1 MNHEY and CDR2 SMNVEV (reference sequence). The CDR3 loop spans 14 amino acids. V trimming: 6 bases; J trimming: 2 bases; junction bases outside the gene matches: 5. The CDR3 loop reads CASSQTGGAYEQYF. CDR3 DNA sequence: TGTGCCAGCAGCCAGACAGGGGGGGCCTACGAGCAGTACTTC.

The chain carries TRBV29-1 and TRBJ1-1, with TRBD1 identical over 7 bases. Trimming cost V 7 bases and J 9 bases; bases outside gene matches: 8. The CDR3 is 11 residues long. CDR1 and CDR2 (germline): SQVTM, ANQGSEA. The CDR3 region has the DNA TGCAGCGGCGAGACAGGGTTTCAAGCTTTCTTT. Its protein product is CSGETGFQAFF. Supplemented by reference TRBV29-1 and TRBJ1-1, the full variable domain reads SAVISQKPSRDICQRGTSLTIQCQVDSQVTMMFWYRQQPGQSLTLIATANQGSEATYESGFVIDKFPISRPNLTFSTLTVSNMSPEDSSIYLCSGETGFQAFFGQGTRLTVV.

This chain connects TRBV27 to TRBJ2-7; TRBD2 aligns across 12 bases. Germline CDR1 reads MNHEY; CDR2 reads SMNVEV (reference sequence). V gave up 6 bases and J gave up 6 bases; unmatched junction bases: 12. This CDR3 has 16 residues. The CDR3 reads CASRLGLAGPVGEQYF. CDR3 bases: TGTGCCAGCAGATTAGGACTAGCGGGGCCCGTCGGCGAGCAGTACTTC.

This chain connects TRBV27 to TRBJ1-3; 9 bases are a match to TRBD1. CDR1 MNHEY and CDR2 SMNVEV come from the germline V gene (reference sequence). V trimming: 5 bases; J trimming: 8 bases; junction bases outside the gene matches: 19. The CDR3 loop spans 18 amino acids. The CDR3 DNA reads TGTGCCAGCAGTCCCCGTAGTAATCTGGACAGGGGTTTGGACACCATATATTTT. As protein: CASSPRSNLDRGLDTIYF.

The chain uses TRBV21-1 and TRBJ2-7; the table assigns TRBD1, which was not confirmed against the DNA. TRBV21-1 is classified as a pseudogene. This CDR3 spans 15 amino acids. This chain's CDR3 is CASSPPGQGTYEQYF. The CDR3 nucleotides are TGTGCCAGCAGCCCACCGGGACAGGGGACCTACGAGCAGTACTTC.

This clone appeared a single time. The chain is built from TRBV27 and TRBJ1-1; 9 bases map to TRBD1. From germline, CDR1 is MNHEY and CDR2 SMNVEV (reference sequence). The CDR3 runs 15 residues. V shed 3 bases, J shed 3 bases, and the junction held 5 bases outside the gene matches. CDR3 in amino acids: CASSLGQGGDTEAFF. The CDR3, as DNA: TGTGCCAGCAGTTTGGGACAGGGAGGAGACACTGAAGCTTTCTTT.

The CDR3 nucleotides are TGTGCCAGCAGACCGGGACAGGGGTTTTACGAGCAGTACTTC. It codes for CASRPGQGFYEQYF. The gene calls are TRBV28 and TRBJ2-7, with 10 bases aligning to TRBD1. The CDR3 loop spans 14 amino acids. Germline CDR1 reads MDHEN; CDR2 reads SYDVKM. V was pared by 6 bases and J by 4 bases, with 6 bases of the junction left unmatched.

This rearrangement joins TRBV11-2 to TRBJ2-7; 8 bases agree with TRBD2. From germline, CDR1 is SGHAT and CDR2 FQNNGV. With V trimmed by 5 bases and J by 3 bases, 15 bases remained unmatched. There are 17 residues in the CDR3. Here the CDR3 reads CASSLISGSAFYYEQYF. The CDR3 DNA follows: TGTGCCAGCAGCCTTATCAGCGGGAGTGCTTTTTACTACGAGCAGTACTTC.

The chain uses TRBV27 and TRBJ2-1; D is perhaps TRBD1 (5 bases). This CDR3 comprises 14 residues. Trimming pared 6 bases from V and 12 bases from J, leaving 21 bases between. The germline V gene encodes CDR1 MNHEY and CDR2 SMNVEV (reference sequence). The CDR3 nucleotides are TGTGCCAGCAGGGACACCGGGCTTGGGGATGGGCAGTTCTTC. Its translation is CASRDTGLGDGQFF.

This chain links TRBV4-1 with TRBJ2-1, with D possibly being TRBD1 (6 bases). Germline CDR1 MGHRA, CDR2 YSYEKL. The CDR3 extends over 15 amino acids. The V end lost 1 base, the J end lost 3 bases, and 10 bases lay between the germline ends. CDR3 bases: TGCGCCAGCAGCCAAGCCATGGACAGCTACAATGAGCAGTTCTTC. Translation: CASSQAMDSYNEQFF.